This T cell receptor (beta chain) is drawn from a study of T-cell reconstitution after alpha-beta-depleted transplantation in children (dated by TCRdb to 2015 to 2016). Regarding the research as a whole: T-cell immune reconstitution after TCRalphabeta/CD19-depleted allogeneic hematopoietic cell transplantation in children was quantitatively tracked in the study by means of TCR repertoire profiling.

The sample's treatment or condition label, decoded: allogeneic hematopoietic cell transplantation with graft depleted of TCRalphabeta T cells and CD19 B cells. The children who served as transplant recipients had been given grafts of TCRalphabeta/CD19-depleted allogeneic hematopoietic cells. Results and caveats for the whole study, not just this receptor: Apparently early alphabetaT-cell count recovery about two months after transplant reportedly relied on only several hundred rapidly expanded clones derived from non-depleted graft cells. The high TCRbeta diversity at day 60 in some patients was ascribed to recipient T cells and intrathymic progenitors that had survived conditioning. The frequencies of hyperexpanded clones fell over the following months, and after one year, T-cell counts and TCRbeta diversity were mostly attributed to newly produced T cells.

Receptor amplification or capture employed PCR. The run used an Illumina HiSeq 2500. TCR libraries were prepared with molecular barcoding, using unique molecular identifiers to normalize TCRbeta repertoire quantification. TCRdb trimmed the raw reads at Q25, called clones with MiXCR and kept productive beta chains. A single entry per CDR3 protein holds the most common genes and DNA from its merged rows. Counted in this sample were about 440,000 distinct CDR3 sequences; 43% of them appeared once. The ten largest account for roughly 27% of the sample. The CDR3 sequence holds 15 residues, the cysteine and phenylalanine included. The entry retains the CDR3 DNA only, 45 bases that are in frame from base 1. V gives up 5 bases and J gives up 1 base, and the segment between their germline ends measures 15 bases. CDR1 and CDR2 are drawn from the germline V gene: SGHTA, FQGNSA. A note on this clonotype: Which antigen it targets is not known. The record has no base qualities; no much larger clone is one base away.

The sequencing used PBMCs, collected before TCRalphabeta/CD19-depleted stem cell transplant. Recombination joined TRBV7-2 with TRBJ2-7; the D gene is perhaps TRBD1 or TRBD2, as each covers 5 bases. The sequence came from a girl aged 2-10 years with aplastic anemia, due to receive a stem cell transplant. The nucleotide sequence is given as TGTGCCAGCAGCAGACTGGGGGTGGGTTCCTACGAGCAGTACTTC. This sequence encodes CASSRLGVGSYEQYF.